The text below deals with one T cell receptor beta chain. Its antigen is unknown. The data were obtained in a study of identical twins. The CDR3 is made up of 17 amino acids. V trimming: 5 bases; J trimming: 0 bases; junction bases outside the gene matches: 5. Germline CDR1 reads SGHVS; CDR2 reads FNYEAQ. The cDNA had a unique molecular identifier and a template-switch universal primer site. In TCRdb, the 5' RACE reads were re-called with MiXCR into one record per CDR3 protein. This sample yields 1.5 million to 2 million distinct CDR3 sequences, of which about 30% are seen a single time; around 0.25% belongs to the top ten. Notes on the study in general: Invariant MAIT and iNKT cells are populations that could partly confound zero-insertion analyses.

This clonotype was obtained from a newborn girl in good health. The V gene is TRBV7-6, the J gene TRBJ2-2; 11 nucleotides line up with TRBD2. The source material was cord blood. The CDR3: CASSVASGGTNTGELFF. The CDR3 bases are TGTGCCAGCAGCGTTGCTAGCGGGGGGACGAACACCGGGGAGCTGTTTTTT.